This TCR beta chain was captured in a study of identical twins. TCRdb reprocessed the 5' RACE reads with MiXCR, giving one entry per CDR3 protein. Here the sample spans 350,000 to 500,000 distinct CDR3 sequences, approximately 17% being singletons. This CDR3 has 14 amino acids. Germline V gene lookup returns CDR1 SGHRS and CDR2 YFSETQ. The trim removed 4 bases at V and 5 bases at J, leaving 4 bases unmatched. The origin of this receptor is a man aged 50-60 years in good health. Specimen: naive T cells sorted from blood. The chain couples TRBV5-1 to TRBJ2-2; 8 bases are a match to TRBD1. The CDR3 nucleotides read TGCGCCAGCAGCAAACAGGGGGATACCGGGGAGCTGTTTTTT. It codes for CASSKQGDTGELFF.